Presented here are 12 T cell receptor beta chains from one specimen sequenced in a study of blood T cell repertoires in COVID-19. Sequencing was performed with immunoSEQ multiplex PCR; in TCRdb, only in-frame clones are kept and a portion is missing. Of about 230,000 clones listed, roughly four fifths are singletons. Material: peripheral blood. The receptors stem from a man between 50 and 59 years old with active or convalescent COVID-19.

The rearrangement links TRBV30 to TRBJ2-3, with D possibly TRBD2 on 6 matching bases. CDR3 length: 14 residues. Germline V gives CDR1 GTSNPN, CDR2 SVGIG (reference sequence). Between the trimmed V and J ends, which lost 8 bases and 1 base, there was a span of 16 bases. The chain's CDR3 is CASPGVFGTDTQYF. Here the CDR3 DNA reads TGTGCCAGCCCGGGGGTTTTTGGCACAGATACGCAGTATTTT.

V is TRBV5-1 and J is TRBJ2-1; weak D call: TRBD2 (5 bases). The germline gives CDR1 SGHRS, CDR2 YFSETQ. The CDR3 loop spans 16 amino acids. Trimming left V 0 bases short and J 0 bases short, with 10 bases between. The CDR3 sequence is CASSLAGSSSYNEQFF. CDR3 bases: TGCGCCAGCAGCTTGGCGGGGTCGAGCTCCTACAATGAGCAGTTCTTC.

This sequence joins TRBV4-3 and TRBJ1-4; 10 bases fit TRBD1. Germline CDR1 LGHNA, CDR2 YSLEER. Germline trimming cut 3 bases from V and 6 bases from J; bases unmatched to any gene: 10. CDR3 length: 17 residues. CDR3: CASSQGGRQGAYEKLFF. Here the CDR3 DNA reads TGCGCCAGCAGCCAGGGGGGTAGACAGGGGGCTTATGAAAAACTGTTTTTT.

This chain uses TRBV5-8 with TRBJ2-1, with D unclear. The CDR3 is 13 amino acids. Germline V gene lookup returns CDR1 SGHTS and CDR2 YDEGEE. V was shortened by 0 bases and J by 7 bases, with 8 bases between the two germline ends. CDR3 region: CASSLGLLNEQFF. Here the CDR3 DNA reads TGTGCCAGCAGCTTGGGACTCCTTAATGAGCAGTTCTTC.

The chain uses TRBV29-1 and TRBJ1-1; 9 bases line up with TRBD1. The J segment lost 1 base and the V segment lost 6 bases, leaving 6 bases of the junction unmatched. Germline-derived CDR1 and CDR2 are SQVTM and ANQGSEA. The CDR3 spans 14 residues. The CDR3 reads CSVREGQGNTEAFF. The CDR3 DNA follows: TGCAGCGTCCGAGAGGGACAGGGGAACACTGAAGCTTTCTTT.

This sequence joins TRBV24-1 and TRBJ2-2, with 8 bases lining up with TRBD1. With V trimmed by 3 bases and J by 5 bases, 4 bases remained unmatched. CDR3 length: 15 residues. Per germline, CDR1 KGHDR and CDR2 SFDVKD. The CDR3 protein is CATSDGRGHTGELFF. The CDR3 bases are TGTGCCACCAGTGATGGCAGGGGGCATACCGGGGAGCTGTTTTTT.

The CDR3 nucleotides read TGTGCCAGCAAACCGGGACAGGGGGGCTACACCTTC. Encoded protein: CASKPGQGGYTF. The V and J genes are TRBV12-3 or TRBV12-4 and TRBJ1-2, with 10 bases aligning to TRBD1. Unmatched junction bases numbered 4, after V lost 7 bases and J lost 8 bases. The CDR3 loop spans 12 amino acids.

The V gene is TRBV15, the J gene TRBJ1-2; no reliable D call. CDR1 and CDR2 from the germline V gene are LNHNV and YYDKDF (reference sequence). This CDR3 spans 14 amino acids. Trimming cost V 1 base and J 6 bases, with 12 bases left between them. This CDR3 is CATSRVETTNGYTF. The CDR3, as DNA: TGTGCCACCAGCAGAGTGGAAACGACAAATGGCTACACCTTC. Supplemented by reference TRBV15 and TRBJ1-2, the full variable domain reads DAMVIQNPRYQVTQFGKPVTLSCSQTLNHNVMYWYQQKSSQAPKLLFHYYDKDFNNEADTPDNFQSRRPNTSFCFLDIRSPGLGDTAMYLCATSRVETTNGYTFGSGTRLTVV.

The chain has TRBV5-1 and TRBJ1-4, with D maybe TRBD1 (5 bases). The ends were cut back, 4 bases at V and 0 bases at J, with 10 bases in the middle. The V gene's germline CDR1 is SGHRS and CDR2 YFSETQ. The CDR3 is made up of 15 amino acids. The DNA for the CDR3 is TGCGCCAGCAGCCAAGACAGTGCAACTAATGAAAAACTGTTTTTT. Translated, it gives CASSQDSATNEKLFF.

The gene calls are TRBV7-3 and TRBJ2-5, with 8 bases identical to TRBD2. Germline CDR1 is SGHTA and CDR2 is FQGTGA. This CDR3 is 15 amino acids long. The trim removed 3 bases at V and 2 bases at J, leaving 5 bases unmatched. The CDR3 coding sequence is TGTGCCAGCAGCTTGCTAGCGGGCTCACAAGAGACCCAGTACTTC. Protein: CASSLLAGSQETQYF.

This chain joins TRBV6-5 and TRBJ1-1; the match to TRBD1 covers 8 bases. CDR3 size: 15 residues. With 6 bases clipped from V and 0 bases from J, the junction kept 6 bases outside the gene matches. Germline values: CDR1 MNHEY, CDR2 SVGAGI. Written as DNA, the CDR3 is TGTGCCAGCAGCCTCAGGGGGCAGGTGAACACTGAAGCTTTCTTT. Translated: CASSLRGQVNTEAFF.

In DNA, the CDR3 is TGCGCCAGCACCGACAAGCCCGGAAAGAACACCGGGGAGCTGTTTTTT. Its translation: CASTDKPGKNTGELFF. This sequence joins TRBV5-1 and TRBJ2-2; D remains unclear. Between the trimmed V and J ends, which lost 6 bases and 1 base, there was a span of 16 bases. CDR3 size: 16 residues. The germline V gene encodes CDR1 SGHRS and CDR2 YFSETQ.